A single sample gave rise to the 19 T cell receptor beta chains below, sequenced in a study of tumor-infiltrating lymphocytes in primary liver carcinoma. Germline DNA was also extracted, and blood RNA derived from unsorted whole blood. The investigators made TCR beta cDNA from roughly 0.55 ug total RNA, using a constant-region primer. Libraries for TCR beta were built through three nested multiplex PCR rounds, which together made up a slightly modified ARM-PCR procedure. TRBV1-TRBV30 forward primers paired with a C-beta reverse primer were used in the first two PCR rounds, which ran approximately 10 cycles each. MiXCR was run by TCRdb on the multiplex PCR reads, yielding one entry per CDR3 protein. The sample consists of fewer than 400,000 distinct CDR3 sequences, more than 55% of them appearing once. Sequenced input: peripheral blood. These receptors all come from a woman under 40 with primary liver carcinoma and hepatitis B virus infection.

There are many counts of this clonotype. The chain is built from TRBV12-3 or TRBV12-4 and TRBJ2-2; 8 positions agree with TRBD1. The CDR3 runs 16 residues. V shed 7 bases, J shed 3 bases, and the junction held 10 bases outside the gene matches. The CDR3 bases are TGTGCCAGCACCGAGAGGACAGGGTCGTACACCGGGGAGCTGTTTTTT. Translated: CASTERTGSYTGELFF.

The chain employs TRBV6-6 and TRBJ1-5, with D maybe TRBD1 (5 bases). This CDR3 is built from 14 residues. The germline V and J ends were trimmed by 2 bases and 8 bases, with 13 bases remaining between them. The V gene's germline CDR1 is MNHNY and CDR2 SVGAGI (reference sequence). This CDR3 is CASSYGGSNKPQHF. CDR3 in DNA: TGTGCCAGCAGTTACGGGGGAAGTAATAAGCCCCAGCATTTT.

As regards this clonotype: One junction end disagrees with the germline gene, perhaps due to a read error. The CDR3 DNA reads as TGTGCCAACAGCCAGAGCGCGGACCGGTCACACTACAATGAGCAGTTCTTC. Translating it yields CANSQSADRSHYNEQFF. The rearrangement joins TRBV11-3 to TRBJ2-1; D gene ambiguous. Looked up from germline, CDR1 is SGHNT and CDR2 is YENEEA. The CDR3 is made up of 17 amino acids. Drawing the rest from reference TRBV11-3 and TRBJ2-1, the complete variable domain is EAGVVQSPRYKIIEKKQPVAFWCNPISGHNTLYWYLQNLGQGPELLIRYENEEAVDDSQLPKDRFSAERLKGVDSTLKIQPAELGDSAVYLCANSQSADRSHYNEQFFGPGTRLTVL.

About this clonotype itself: One junction end disagrees with the germline gene, perhaps due to a read error. This chain links TRBV4-3 with TRBJ2-3; no clear D. CDR3 length: 13 residues. In germline, CDR1 is LGHNA, CDR2 YSLEER. The CDR3 DNA reads TGCGCCAGCAGCCCCAGATCGGCAGATATGCAGTATTTT. Its translation: CASSPRSADMQYF.

The V call is TRBV28, the J call TRBJ1-6; D possibly corresponds to TRBD1 (5 bases). The germline V and J ends were trimmed by 3 bases and 7 bases, with 13 bases remaining between them. CDR3 length: 15 residues. Germline CDR1 reads MDHEN; CDR2 reads SYDVKM. In DNA, the CDR3 is TGTGCCAGCAGTTTGGGAGGGGCAGGGAATTCACCCCTCCACTTT. It yields the protein CASSLGGAGNSPLHF.

The genes are TRBV5-6 and TRBJ2-7, with D unclear. V lost 0 bases and J lost 3, with 10 bases in between. The CDR3 is 14 residues long. CDR1 SGHDT and CDR2 YYEEEE come from the germline V gene. The CDR3: CASSLGLEDYEQYF. The CDR3 nucleotides read TGTGCCAGCAGCTTGGGCCTAGAAGACTACGAGCAGTACTTC.

Turning to this clonotype: In this CDR3 the conserved last residue, phenylalanine or tryptophan, is missing, so a read error is likely. J is TRBJ1-2 and V is TRBV29-1, with TRBD1 identical over 9 bases. Germline V gene data show CDR1 as SQVTM and CDR2 as ANQGSEA. The CDR3 runs 14 residues. V shed 5 bases and J 4 bases; nucleotides not matched to a gene: 8. CDR3 amino acids: CSVPSQGAGYGYTS. In DNA, the CDR3 is TGCAGCGTTCCCTCACAGGGGGCTGGCTATGGCTACACCTCC.

The chain is built from TRBV29-1 and TRBJ1-2, with 10 bases that match TRBD1. The V gene's germline CDR1 is SQVTM and CDR2 ANQGSEA. V lost 6 bases to trimming and J lost 3 bases; unmatched junction nucleotides: 10. This CDR3 comprises 15 residues. The CDR3 DNA sequence: TGCAGCGTGAGGTCGATGGGGACAGGGGACTATGGCTACACCTTC. Its protein is CSVRSMGTGDYGYTF.

This chain links TRBV19 with TRBJ1-3; weak D call: TRBD1 (5 bases). V lost 7 bases and J 9 bases, leaving 22 bases between the germline ends. The CDR3 spans 15 residues. Germline CDR1 is LNHDA and CDR2 is SQIVND (reference sequence). CDR3 bases: TGTGCCAGTACCCCTACGGGACTTCAAAGGGGCACCATATATTTT. Translated: CASTPTGLQRGTIYF.

This clonotype has a count of ten or more. V is TRBV6-1 and J is TRBJ2-5; 13 positions match TRBD2. CDR1 and CDR2 from the germline V gene are MNHNS and SASEGT. This CDR3 spans 19 amino acids. V lost 0 bases to trimming and J lost 5 bases; unmatched junction nucleotides: 12. CDR3 sequence: CASSEAQPGLAGIVETQYF. In DNA, the CDR3 is TGTGCCAGCAGTGAAGCTCAGCCGGGACTAGCGGGAATTGTTGAGACCCAGTACTTC.

The chain carries TRBV12-3 or TRBV12-4 and TRBJ2-7, with D uncertain. This CDR3 contains 14 residues. Trimming left V 7 bases short and J 0 bases short, with 13 bases between. CDR3: CASTSDAGSYEQYF. The CDR3 DNA reads as TGTGCCAGCACCAGCGACGCCGGCTCCTACGAGCAGTACTTC.

This clonotype was seen once. The conserved closing phenylalanine or tryptophan is absent in this CDR3, likely reflecting a read error. The chain has TRBV11-2 and TRBJ2-7, with 8 positions matching TRBD1. CDR1 and CDR2 (germline): SGHAT, FQNNGV. CDR3 length: 14 amino acids. The CDR3 coding sequence is TGTGTCAGCAGTACAGGGGGTCGATTCTACGAGCAGTACTTA. This gives the protein CVSSTGGRFYEQYL.

A few counts support this clonotype. The gene calls are TRBV5-1 and TRBJ2-5; tentatively, D is TRBD2 (6 bases). This CDR3 is built from 15 residues. The ends were cut back, 5 bases at V and 5 bases at J, with 19 bases in the middle. Germline CDR1 is SGHRS and CDR2 is YFSETQ. CDR3 sequence: CASRHSGTGGETQYF. In DNA form, the CDR3 reads TGCGCCAGCAGACATAGCGGAACAGGAGGGGAGACCCAGTACTTC. Full variable domain (remainder filled in from reference TRBV5-1 and TRBJ2-5): KAGVTQTPRYLIKTRGQQVTLSCSPISGHRSVSWYQQTPGQGLQFLFEYFSETQRNKGNFPGRFSGRQFSNSRSEMNVSTLELGDSALYLCASRHSGTGGETQYFGPGTRLLVL.

The J gene is TRBJ2-1, the V gene TRBV2; D uncertain. Trimming took 8 bases from V and 8 from J, leaving 10 bases between them. Germline values: CDR1 SNHLY, CDR2 FYNNEI. CDR3 length: 11 residues. The DNA for the CDR3 is TGTGCCAGCGTAGGGTTGGATGAGCAGTTCTTC. Amino acids: CASVGLDEQFF.

This clonotype was seen a few times. This sequence joins TRBV4-1 and TRBJ2-7, with TRBD1 matching 11 bases. This CDR3 has 15 amino acids. Germline values: CDR1 MGHRA, CDR2 YSYEKL. Losses at the gene ends were 4 bases for V and 0 bases for J; bases not matched to a gene: 2. CDR3 in amino acids: CASSRGQGASYEQYF. The CDR3 DNA reads TGCGCCAGCAGCCGCGGACAGGGGGCCTCCTACGAGCAGTACTTC.

About this clonotype itself: A read error is possible here, since a much larger clone lies one base away. The V gene is TRBV4-3, the J gene TRBJ1-1; D gene unclear. The V gene lost 0 bases and the J gene lost 7 bases, with 12 bases spanning the gap. The CDR3 has 14 amino acids. Looked up from germline, CDR1 is LGHNA and CDR2 is YSLEER. CDR3 protein: CASSQDQVRIEAFF. The DNA for the CDR3 is TGCGCCAGCAGCCAAGATCAAGTTCGGATTGAAGCTTTCTTT.

Concerning this clonotype: This clone may be a read error of a much larger clone one base away. The J gene is TRBJ2-3, the V gene TRBV29-1; the match to TRBD2 covers 8 bases. CDR1 SQVTM and CDR2 ANQGSEA come from the germline V gene. The CDR3 is 13 residues long. CDR3 residues: CSVAGLATVTQYF. CDR3 nucleotides: TGCAGCGTCGCCGGACTAGCCACAGTTACGCAGTATTTT.

This clonotype was seen a few times. The rearrangement links TRBV5-1 to TRBJ2-1; weak D call: TRBD2 (7 bases). This CDR3 has 16 amino acids. Germline V CDR1 and CDR2: SGHRS, YFSETQ. Trimming removed 8 bases at V and 12 bases at J, with 30 bases between. CDR3 DNA: TGCGCCAGTGCGGGACATCCCTCTAACGGGAGGCCCACGCAGTTCTTC. Its protein product is CASAGHPSNGRPTQFF.

The chain joins TRBV19 to TRBJ2-1; D uncertain. This CDR3 spans 12 amino acids. Trimming removed 3 bases from V and 7 bases from J, with 7 bases in between. The germline CDR1 and CDR2 sequences are LNHDA and SQIVND (reference sequence). As DNA, the CDR3 is TGTGCCAGTAGTATCATAAAAAATGAGCAGTTCTTC. Residues: CASSIIKNEQFF. Full variable domain (missing parts from reference TRBV19 and TRBJ2-1): DGGITQSPKYLFRKEGQNVTLSCEQNLNHDAMYWYRQDPGQGLRLIYYSQIVNDFQKGDIAEGYSVSREKKESFPLTVTSAQKNPTAFYLCASSIIKNEQFFGPGTRLTVL.